This TCR beta chain derives from a study of CD4 T cells in relation to SARS-CoV-2 and coronaviruses. Study context: TCR beta CDR3s were sequenced after roughly nine-day antigen culture of PBMCs.

This clone turned up a few times. Its target is unknown. Sequenced by immunoSEQ multiplex PCR; TCRdb stores in-frame clones only, minus some. The sample comprises some 26,000 clones, about 79% of which are singletons, and around 21% rests with the top ten. The unexposed donors gave CD4+ T cells in about 2011-2019, prior to COVID-19. CD4+ T cells were isolated from the cells after about nine days of culture. Sequencing was done on a sample of CD4+ T cells from PBMCs, cultured in vitro. This receptor was taken from a human donor in good health.

The CDR3 protein is CASSFSLPTDTQYF. In DNA form, the CDR3 reads TGTGCCAGCAGCTTTTCCTTACCCACAGATACGCAGTATTTT. V is TRBV5-5 and J is TRBJ2-3, with no clear D. Trimming cost V 2 bases and J 2 bases, with 9 bases left between them. The CDR3 sequence is 14 residues long. Germline-derived CDR1 and CDR2 are SGHKS and YYEKEE (reference sequence).